A selection of T cell receptor beta chains follows, all from one sample in a study of T cells after yellow fever vaccination. TCRdb called the 5' RACE reads again in MiXCR, with one record for every CDR3 protein. The sample has about 400,000 distinct CDR3 sequences, around 10% seen once. The sequenced sample was PBMCs, obtained on the day of the first yellow fever vaccination. These receptors all come from a man aged 18 to 29 who received the YFV17D yellow fever vaccine. CDR3s include the opening cysteine and the closing phenylalanine or tryptophan. The order of the fields is clone size, D gene, V gene, J gene, CDR3 protein. The D gene is left open where the match is weak. Rows give clone size only sometimes, using once, few, many, or a class for an expanded clone.

>few|TRBD1|TRBV5-1|TRBJ2-2
CASSSAAGGVTGELFF
>few|-|TRBV7-9|TRBJ1-2
CASSLLRDLQNYGYTF
>few|TRBD2|TRBV19|TRBJ2-1
CASSTGLAGEQFF
>few|-|TRBV20-1|TRBJ1-2
CSARPHRTDISYTF
>-|-|TRBV20-1|TRBJ2-5
CSAPHRETQYF
>few|TRBD2|TRBV19|TRBJ2-3
CASRTSGEAVGTDTQYF
>-|-|TRBV5-5|TRBJ2-1
CASSLSPGYSNEQFF
>-|-|TRBV5-1|TRBJ2-5
CASSLQRSEETQYF
>few|-|TRBV4-1|TRBJ1-1
CASSPNGGLIDGNTEAFF
>many|TRBD1|TRBV6-1|TRBJ1-2
CATGQVGVTYGYTF
>few|TRBD2|TRBV30|TRBJ2-1
CAWSRSGGPLNEQFF
>few|-|TRBV6-1|TRBJ2-6
CACRTDLAGANVLTF
>-|-|TRBV7-9|TRBJ2-1
CASSLVNSHNEQFF
>few|-|TRBV19|TRBJ2-5
CASSIDARVQETQYF
>-|TRBD1|TRBV5-1|TRBJ1-1
CASSGTGGLNTEAFF
>few|TRBD2|TRBV7-2|TRBJ2-2
CASTASGAGELFF
>-|-|TRBV4-3|TRBJ2-7
CASSQGETYEQYF
>few|-|TRBV10-3|TRBJ2-1
CAISGADNEQFF
>many|-|TRBV3-1|TRBJ1-2
CASSQDLDRIYGYTF
>many|-|TRBV7-3|TRBJ2-2
CASSSRVTGELFF
>many|-|TRBV4-2|TRBJ1-4
CASSSPPKLWEKLFF
>few|TRBD2|TRBV7-2|TRBJ2-2
CASRTSGGLAGELFF
>-|-|TRBV2|TRBJ2-1
CASTGGVVLDEQFF
>-|-|TRBV5-1|TRBJ2-3
CASSFSLTDTQYF
>few|-|TRBV20-1|TRBJ1-4
CSASKPINEKLFF
>few|-|TRBV11-2|TRBJ2-1
CASSLDPVEQFF
>-|-|TRBV4-1|TRBJ1-5
CASSQDQRGRQPQHF
>few|TRBD1|TRBV12-3/TRBV12-4|TRBJ2-2
CASSLRGRGPPGELFF
>-|-|TRBV12-3/TRBV12-4|TRBJ2-7
CASSRDIYEQYF
>-|-|TRBV12-3/TRBV12-4|TRBJ2-2
CASRALSGGGELFF
>few|-|TRBV10-3|TRBJ2-1
CAAQRETQYEQFF
>few|-|TRBV5-1|TRBJ1-1
CASSLYQGTEAFF
>many|TRBD1|TRBV15|TRBJ1-2
CATSSRRGPNGYTF
>many|-|TRBV20-1|TRBJ1-2
CSARDDGGSYGYTF
>few|-|TRBV5-4|TRBJ2-7
CASSRQIMGRNEQYF
>-|TRBD2|TRBV28|TRBJ2-1
CASSLDGWGSGGANEQFF
>-|-|TRBV6-5|TRBJ1-1
CASSYWGNTEAFF
>-|-|TRBV18|TRBJ2-1
CASSPLSYGDGEQFF
>few|-|TRBV9|TRBJ2-2
CASAGLHTGELFF
>many|-|TRBV18|TRBJ2-5
CASSRGSRETQYF
>few|-|TRBV12-3/TRBV12-4|TRBJ2-3
CASSAGQTSTDTQYF
>-|TRBD2|TRBV29-1|TRBJ2-2
CSVVPHLAGGELFF
>-|TRBD1|TRBV5-1|TRBJ2-6
CASSSGQVAGANVLTF
>-|-|TRBV7-2|TRBJ2-7
CATSHGDFTYEQYF
>-|-|TRBV7-9|TRBJ2-7
CASSFWRRPYEQYF